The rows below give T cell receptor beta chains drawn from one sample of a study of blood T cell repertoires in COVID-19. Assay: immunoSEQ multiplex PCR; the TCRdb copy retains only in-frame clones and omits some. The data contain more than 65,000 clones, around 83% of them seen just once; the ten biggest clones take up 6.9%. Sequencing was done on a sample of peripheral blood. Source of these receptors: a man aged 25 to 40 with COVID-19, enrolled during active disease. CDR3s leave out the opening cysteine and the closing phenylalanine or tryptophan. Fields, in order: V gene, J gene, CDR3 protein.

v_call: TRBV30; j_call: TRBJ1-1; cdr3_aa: AWKLGAREAF
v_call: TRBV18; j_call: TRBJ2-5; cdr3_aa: ASSPDNRGETQY
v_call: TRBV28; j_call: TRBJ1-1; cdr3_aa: ASSLRGDTEAF
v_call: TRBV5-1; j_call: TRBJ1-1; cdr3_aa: ASTRDTGNTEAF
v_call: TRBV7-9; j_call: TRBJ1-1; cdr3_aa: ASSFRLQGKLEAF
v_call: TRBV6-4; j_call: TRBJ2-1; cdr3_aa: ASSRTGNYEQF
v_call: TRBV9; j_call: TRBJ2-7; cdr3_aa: ASSPQVGYGSYEQY
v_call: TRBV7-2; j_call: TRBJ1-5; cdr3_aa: ASSFLNQPQH
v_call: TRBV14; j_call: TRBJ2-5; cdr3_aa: ASSQVLSRETQY
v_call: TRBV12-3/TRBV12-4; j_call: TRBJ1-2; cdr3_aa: ASSFHRDYGYT
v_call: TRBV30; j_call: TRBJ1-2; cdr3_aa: AWATGLGGYT
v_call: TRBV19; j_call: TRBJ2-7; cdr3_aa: ASSIEGAGNHEQY
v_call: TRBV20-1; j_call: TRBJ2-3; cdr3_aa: SASSYGTGSADTQY
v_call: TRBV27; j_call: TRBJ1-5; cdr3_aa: ASSPGGNQPQH
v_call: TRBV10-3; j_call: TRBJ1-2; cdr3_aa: AIEGGDGYT
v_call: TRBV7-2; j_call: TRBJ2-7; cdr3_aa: ASSSQQGGEQY
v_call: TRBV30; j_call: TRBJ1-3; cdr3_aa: AWSREQGAGNTIY
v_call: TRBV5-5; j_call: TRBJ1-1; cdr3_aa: ASSWETGRTEAF
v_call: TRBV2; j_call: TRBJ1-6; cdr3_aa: ASKDRGSNSPLH
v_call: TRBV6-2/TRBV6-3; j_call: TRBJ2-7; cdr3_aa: ASSRGPIAGEQY
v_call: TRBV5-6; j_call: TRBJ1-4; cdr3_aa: ASNPTRRVNEKLF
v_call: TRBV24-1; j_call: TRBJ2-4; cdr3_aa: ATSDVTSGSNIQY
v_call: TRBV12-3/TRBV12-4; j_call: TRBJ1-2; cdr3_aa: ASSQGQAYGYT
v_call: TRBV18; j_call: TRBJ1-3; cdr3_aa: ATHVQGLYSGNTIY
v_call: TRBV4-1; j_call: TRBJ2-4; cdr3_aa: ASSHEEREYKNIQY
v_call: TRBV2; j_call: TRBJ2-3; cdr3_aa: ASTRDVTDTQY
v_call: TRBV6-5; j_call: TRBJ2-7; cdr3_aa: ASSYKTLGDEQY
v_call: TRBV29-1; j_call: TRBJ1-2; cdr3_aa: SVEGWGRDGYT
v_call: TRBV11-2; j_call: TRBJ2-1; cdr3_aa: ASSLVGWGDSFSNEQF
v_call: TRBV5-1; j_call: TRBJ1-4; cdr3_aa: ASRPDSHGNEKLF
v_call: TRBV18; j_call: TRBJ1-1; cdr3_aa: ASSPQRTSEAF
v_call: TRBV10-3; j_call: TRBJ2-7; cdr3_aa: AISEPGQGIIYEQY
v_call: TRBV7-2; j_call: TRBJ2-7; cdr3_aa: ASSQTGRAPYEQY
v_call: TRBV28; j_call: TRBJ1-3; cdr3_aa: ASGGQVRGNTIY
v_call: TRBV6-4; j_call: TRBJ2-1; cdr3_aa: ASSDSPRDKQF
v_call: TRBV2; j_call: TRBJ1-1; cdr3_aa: ASNPDITEAF
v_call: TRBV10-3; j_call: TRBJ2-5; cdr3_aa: AISGWTSGSGGEETQY
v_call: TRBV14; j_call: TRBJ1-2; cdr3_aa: ASSQSGAHWGYT
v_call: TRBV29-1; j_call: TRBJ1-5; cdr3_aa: SVGGRGTGQPQH
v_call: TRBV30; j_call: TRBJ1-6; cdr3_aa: ACNLGQANSPLH
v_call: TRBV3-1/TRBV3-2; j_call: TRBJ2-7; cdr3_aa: ASSLRQLADEQY
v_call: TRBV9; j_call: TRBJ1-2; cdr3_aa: ASSPRGDLYGYT
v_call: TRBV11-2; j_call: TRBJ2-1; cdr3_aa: ASSPSGGKEQF
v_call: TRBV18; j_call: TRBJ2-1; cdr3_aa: ASSLTGGTYNEQF
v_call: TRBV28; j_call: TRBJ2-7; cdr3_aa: ASLAGTGGYEQY
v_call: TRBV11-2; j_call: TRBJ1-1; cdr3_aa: ASSLQGANTEAF
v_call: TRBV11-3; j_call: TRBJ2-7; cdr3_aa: ASSLGVRDEQY
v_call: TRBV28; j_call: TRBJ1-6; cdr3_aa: ASSTDRDNSPLH
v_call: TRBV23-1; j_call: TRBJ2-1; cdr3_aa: ASSQSAPGLYNEQF
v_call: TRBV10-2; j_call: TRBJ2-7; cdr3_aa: ASSERPSGSYEQY
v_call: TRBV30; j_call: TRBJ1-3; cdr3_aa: AWRTRRDGNTIY
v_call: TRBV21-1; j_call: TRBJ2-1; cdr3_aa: ASSPPGHATYNEQF
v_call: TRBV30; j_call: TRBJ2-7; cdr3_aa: AWNHLDRGAEQY
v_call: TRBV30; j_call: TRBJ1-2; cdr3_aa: AWSEGARYGYT
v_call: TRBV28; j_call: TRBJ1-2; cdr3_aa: ASSFSHDYGYT
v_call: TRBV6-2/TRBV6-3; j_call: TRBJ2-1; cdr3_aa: ASSGTSHYNEQF
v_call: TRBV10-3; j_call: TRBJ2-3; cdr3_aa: ATTSIAGAGDTQY
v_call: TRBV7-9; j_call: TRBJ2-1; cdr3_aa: ASSHRFRPYNEQF
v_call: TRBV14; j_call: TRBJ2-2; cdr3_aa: ASSLQLAGELF
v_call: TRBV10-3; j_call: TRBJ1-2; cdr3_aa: AISENGYGYT